The source of this T cell receptor (beta chain) is a study of T cell changes during pregnancy in multiple sclerosis. V was pared by 3 bases and J by 8 bases, with 6 bases of the junction left unmatched. CDR3 size: 14 residues. Germline V lookup: CDR1 MNHEY, CDR2 SMNVEV (reference sequence). TCRdb's table, derived via immunoSEQ multiplex PCR, lists solely in-frame clones and lacks some. The sample consists of approximately 38,000 clones, 92% of them appearing once. This sequence joins TRBV27 and TRBJ2-1; 8 nucleotides match TRBD1. The receptor was derived from a female donor with multiple sclerosis, enrolled in a pregnancy study. This material consisted of CD8+ T cells from peripheral blood mononuclear cells, taken in the third trimester of pregnancy. The CDR3 spells CASSFGTGGDEQFF. The CDR3 region has the DNA TGTGCCAGCAGTTTTGGGACAGGAGGAGATGAGCAGTTCTTC.